This T cell receptor (beta chain) comes out of a study of CD8+CD57+ T cells in acquired aplastic anemia. CD8+CD57+ cell expansion had been shown by flow cytometry in patients chosen for sequencing. This CDR3 has 13 amino acids. Germline lookup yields CDR1 SEHNR and CDR2 FQNEAQ (reference sequence). V was clipped by 5 bases and J by 0 bases, with 4 bases between them. A single count supports this clonotype. According to the study, genomic DNA was the template for TCR beta VDJ and CDR3 profiling. TCRdb passed the reads through MiXCR, listing each CDR3 protein once. The sample includes 200,000 or so distinct CDR3 sequences, about 62% of them seen just once.

The sample comprised sorted CD4+, CD8+, or CD8+CD57+ T cells (not recorded which) from PBMCs. The clonotype was recovered from a human donor with aplastic anemia. V is TRBV7-9 and J is TRBJ1-4, with D unclear. CDR3 sequence (DNA): TGTGCCAGCAGCCCTTCAACTAATGAAAAACTGTTTTTT. It translates to CASSPSTNEKLFF.